A single sample is the source of the 21 T cell receptor beta chains below, sequenced in a study of T cells in Graves' hyperthyroidism and ophthalmopathy (dated by TCRdb to between 2018 and 2020). Libraries were constructed by multiplex PCR. TCRdb records Illumina HiSeq 2000 as the sequencer. Amplification of TCR beta CDR3 regions was carried out from RNA transcripts. The first round of RT-PCR for the TCR CDR3 was performed with the HTBI primer set and the Qiagen OneStep RT-PCR kit. TCRdb's own reprocessing of the public reads used fastp at Q25 and MiXCR and kept productive beta chains. Identical CDR3 proteins give one entry, which carries the most common genes and DNA. The sample contains hundreds of thousands of distinct CDR3 sequences, approximately 13% of them found a single time. Of the sample, 9.2% is held by the ten largest clones. The sample consisted of blood. These receptors all stem from a woman aged 18 to 35 with Graves' hyperthyroidism.

This clonotype was observed at least ten times. The CDR3 coding sequence is TGCAGTGCTAGAGTTCAGGCTGGGTGGGATATGAACACTGAAGCTTTCTTT. Translating gives CSARVQAGWDMNTEAFF. The chain uses TRBV20-1 and TRBJ1-1; D is unresolved. This CDR3 spans 17 amino acids. V was shortened by 1 base and J by 0 bases, with 18 bases between the two germline ends. Germline-derived CDR1 and CDR2 are DFQATT and SNEGSKA (reference sequence).

This clonotype has only a few counts. The gene calls are TRBV7-2 and TRBJ1-1; a possible D gene is TRBD1 (5 bases). V was clipped by 4 bases and J by 5 bases, with 11 bases between them. The CDR3 loop spans 13 amino acids. CDR1 and CDR2 (germline): SGHTA, FQGNSA. CDR3 in amino acids: CASSSGRQTEAFF. In nucleotides, the CDR3 is TGTGCCAGCAGCTCGGGACGACAAACTGAAGCTTTCTTT. Full variable domain (remainder filled in from reference TRBV7-2 and TRBJ1-1): GAGVSQSPSNKVTEKGKDVELRCDPISGHTALYWYRQSLGQGLEFLIYFQGNSAPDKSGLPSDRFSAERTGGSVSTLTIQRTQQEDSAVYLCASSSGRQTEAFFGQGTRLTVV.

This clonotype appeared many times. The rearrangement joins TRBV3-1 to TRBJ2-3; a weak D match, TRBD2 (5 bases). CDR1 and CDR2 from the germline V gene are LGHDT and YNNKEL (reference sequence). V was shortened by 4 bases and J by 2 bases, with 19 bases between the two germline ends. This CDR3 is 17 amino acids long. CDR3 protein: CASSPEEVLSPTDTQYF. CDR3 nucleotides: TGTGCCAGCAGCCCTGAGGAGGTACTATCACCCACAGATACGCAGTATTTT.

The chain links TRBV20-1 to TRBJ2-1, with D hard to call. Per germline, CDR1 DFQATT and CDR2 SNEGSKA (reference sequence). The CDR3 length is 16 residues. V was shortened by 0 bases and J by 0 bases, with 12 bases between the two germline ends. CDR3 sequence reads: CSAREWVVSSYNEQFF. In DNA form, the CDR3 reads TGCAGTGCTAGAGAGTGGGTGGTGAGCTCCTACAATGAGCAGTTCTTC.

The chain joins TRBV19 to TRBJ1-5; D gene unclear. The CDR3 totals 14 residues. In germline, CDR1 is LNHDA, CDR2 SQIVND (reference sequence). The V and J ends lost 1 base and 9 bases respectively, with 13 bases between them. Here the CDR3 reads CASSIGESSGPQHF. CDR3 DNA sequence: TGTGCCAGTAGTATAGGCGAATCTTCCGGGCCCCAGCATTTT.

There are many counts of this clonotype. The gene calls are TRBV4-2 and TRBJ2-7, with D perhaps matching TRBD2 (5 bases). The CDR3 has 17 amino acids. Germline CDR1 reads LGHNA; CDR2 reads YNFKEQ. The ends were cut back, 3 bases at V and 0 bases at J, with 18 bases in the middle. The CDR3 DNA follows: TGTGCCAGCAGCCAGGGCGCGGACGGGATTAGCTCCTACGAGCAGTACTTC. Protein product: CASSQGADGISSYEQYF.

For this clonotype: Since a much larger clone is just one base distant, this may be a read error. The chain links TRBV3-1 to TRBJ1-2; weak D call: TRBD1 (6 bases). The CDR3 spans 15 residues. The germline CDR1 and CDR2 sequences are LGHDT and YNNKEL (reference sequence). The V gene lost 6 bases and the J gene lost 10 bases, with 24 bases spanning the gap. The CDR3 DNA reads TGTGCCAGCAGGAGAAGCGTGGGGGCCTCGTGGGCCTACACCTTC. This gives the protein CASRRSVGASWAYTF.

This clonotype appeared many times. This chain joins TRBV2 and TRBJ1-2; D might be TRBD1 (5 bases). Germline V lookup: CDR1 SNHLY, CDR2 FYNNEI. V lost 8 bases, J lost 3 bases, and 13 bases lay in between. The CDR3 sequence is 13 residues long. The CDR3 region is CASGRGSYYGYTF. The CDR3 DNA reads TGTGCCAGCGGGAGGGGCAGCTACTATGGCTACACCTTC.

This clonotype was seen many times. The chain carries TRBV7-2 and TRBJ2-3; D not resolved. V lost 2 bases and J lost 0, with 9 bases in between. Germline CDR1 reads SGHTA; CDR2 reads FQGNSA. The CDR3 spans 15 residues. In DNA form, the CDR3 reads TGTGCCAGCAGCTTAAACTATCTAAGCACAGATACGCAGTATTTT. Protein product: CASSLNYLSTDTQYF.

Many counts were recorded for this clonotype. The rearrangement joins TRBV28 to TRBJ2-1, with unresolved D. The CDR3 length is 12 residues. V shed 4 bases and J shed 8 bases, with 9 bases lying between them. Germline loops: CDR1 MDHEN, CDR2 SYDVKM. DNA of the CDR3: TGTGCCAGCAGTTCGTCTCTCGATGAGCAGTTCTTC. It yields the protein CASSSSLDEQFF. Complete variable domain (other parts from reference TRBV28 and TRBJ2-1): DVKVTQSSRYLVKRTGEKVFLECVQDMDHENMFWYRQDPGLGLRLIYFSYDVKMKEKGDIPEGYSVSREKKERFSLILESASTNQTSMYLCASSSSLDEQFFGPGTRLTVL.

There are many counts of this clonotype. The V and J genes are TRBV20-1 and TRBJ1-1; D remains unclear. This CDR3 spans 11 amino acids. The V end was cut by 4 bases, the J end by 2 bases, with 5 bases between. The germline CDR1 and CDR2 sequences are DFQATT and SNEGSKA (reference sequence). In DNA form, the CDR3 reads TGCAGTGCTACAGAAAACACTGAAGCTTTCTTT. Translating gives CSATENTEAFF.

This clonotype was picked up many times. J is TRBJ1-1 and V is TRBV6-1; D gene unclear. V was shortened by 7 bases and J by 0 bases, with 12 bases between the two germline ends. Germline lookup yields CDR1 MNHNS and CDR2 SASEGT. The CDR3 totals 14 residues. Written as DNA, the CDR3 is TGTGCCAGCACCCGCCGAGGGATGAACACTGAAGCTTTCTTT. It codes for CASTRRGMNTEAFF.

Many counts were recorded for this clonotype. The rearrangement links TRBV30 to TRBJ1-1, with D unclear. V gave up 1 base and J gave up 1 base, with 7 bases separating them. Looked up from germline, CDR1 is GTSNPN and CDR2 is SVGIG (reference sequence). The CDR3 loop spans 13 amino acids. CDR3 residues: CAWSGTPNTEAFF. Here the CDR3 DNA reads TGTGCCTGGAGTGGGACCCCGAACACTGAAGCTTTCTTT.

This clonotype appeared many times. The chain uses TRBV4-3 and TRBJ1-5; 9 bases align to TRBD1. This CDR3 is built from 14 residues. Germline assignment: CDR1 LGHNA and CDR2 YSLEER. With V trimmed by 3 bases and J by 7 bases, 4 bases remained unmatched. The CDR3 DNA follows: TGCGCCAGCAGCCAGTGGACAGGGGACCAGCCCCAGCATTTT. Protein sequence: CASSQWTGDQPQHF.

This clonotype has at least ten counts. V and J are TRBV27 and TRBJ2-5; the D is unclear. V lost 6 bases to trimming and J lost 5 bases, with 13 bases between them. CDR1 MNHEY and CDR2 SMNVEV come from the germline V gene (reference sequence). This CDR3 contains 13 residues. CDR3 coding DNA: TGTGCCAGCAGCAAGACCTTCCCCGAGACCCAGTACTTC. Translated: CASSKTFPETQYF.

This chain connects TRBV10-3 to TRBJ1-4; TRBD1 might be the D (5 bases). Germline V gene sequence: CDR1 ENHRY, CDR2 SYGVKD. The CDR3 contains 15 residues. With 7 bases removed from V and 5 bases from J, the gap between germline ends came to 17 bases. CDR3 in amino acids: CAIKDSSSPNEKLFF. The CDR3 DNA is TGTGCCATCAAAGACAGCTCTAGTCCAAATGAAAAACTGTTTTTT.

This clonotype was seen repeatedly, ten times or more. This chain uses TRBV20-1 with TRBJ2-3, with D hard to call. CDR3 length equals 12 residues. Germline assignment: CDR1 DFQATT and CDR2 SNEGSKA (reference sequence). Trimming removed 2 bases at V and 6 bases at J, with 9 bases between. The CDR3 sequence is CSARWGSDTQYF. The CDR3, as DNA: TGCAGTGCTAGATGGGGATCGGATACGCAGTATTTT.

In the case of this clonotype: Possible read error: a much larger clone is one base away. V gene TRBV29-1 combines with J gene TRBJ2-5; tentative D call: TRBD2 (7 bases). Germline V gene data show CDR1 as SQVTM and CDR2 as ANQGSEA. Trimming cost V 6 bases and J 4 bases, with 21 bases left between them. CDR3 length equals 15 residues. The CDR3 coding sequence is TGCAGCGTCAGCCCCCGGGGGCGCGGGGGAGAGACCCAGTACTTC. This codes for CSVSPRGRGGETQYF.

J is TRBJ2-7 and V is TRBV6-1; 9 positions match TRBD1. This CDR3 spans 11 amino acids. Germline lookup yields CDR1 MNHNS and CDR2 SASEGT. CDR3 sequence reads: CSTTGGYEQYF. The DNA for the CDR3 is TGTTCCACGACAGGGGGCTACGAGCAGTACTTC.

The V and J genes are TRBV7-6 and TRBJ2-7, with a weak D call TRBD1 (6 bases). This CDR3 region has 17 residues. V dropped 4 bases and J dropped 2 bases, with 21 bases sitting between them. Germline values: CDR1 SGHVS, CDR2 FNYEAQ. CDR3 residues: CASSSLPNRVRAYEQYF. In DNA form, the CDR3 reads TGTGCCAGCAGCTCCCTCCCGAACAGGGTAAGAGCCTACGAGCAGTACTTC.

A note on this clonotype: With a much larger clone just one base away, this may be a read error. V gene TRBV27 combines with J gene TRBJ2-7; D gene unclear. Germline loops: CDR1 MNHEY, CDR2 SMNVEV (reference sequence). The CDR3 extends over 13 amino acids. V was trimmed by 10 bases and J by 5 bases, leaving 18 bases between them. The CDR3, as DNA: TGTGCCAACAGCCTAAGCCTAGGAAACGAGCAGTACTTC. Its translation: CANSLSLGNEQYF.